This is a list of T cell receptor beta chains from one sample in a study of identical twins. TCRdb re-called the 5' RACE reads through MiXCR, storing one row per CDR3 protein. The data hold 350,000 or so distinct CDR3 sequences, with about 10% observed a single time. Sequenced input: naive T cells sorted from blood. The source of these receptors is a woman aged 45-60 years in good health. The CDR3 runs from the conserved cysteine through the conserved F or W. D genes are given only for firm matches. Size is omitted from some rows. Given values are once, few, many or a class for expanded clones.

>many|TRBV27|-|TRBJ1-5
TGTGCCAGCAGTCCCAGGGGCAATCAGCCCCAGCATTTT
CASSPRGNQPQHF
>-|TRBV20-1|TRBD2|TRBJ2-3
TGCAGTGCTAGAGATGGTGTGATAGCGGGAGTTCAAGATACGCAGTATTTT
CSARDGVIAGVQDTQYF
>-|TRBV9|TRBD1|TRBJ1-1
TGTGCCAGCAGCGTAGAAGGGGGCGAAGCTTTCTTT
CASSVEGGEAFF
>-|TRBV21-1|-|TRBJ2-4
TGTGCCAGCAGCCGACAGGGCTTGTGGTACTTC
CASSRQGLWYF
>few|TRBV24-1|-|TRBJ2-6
TGTGCCACCAGTGGTCCAACACGGAGAGGAAGCTCTGGGGCCAACGTCCTGACTTTC
CATSGPTRRGSSGANVLTF
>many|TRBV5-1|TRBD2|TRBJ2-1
TGCGCCAGCAGCTTGATAGCGGGGTATGAGCAGTTCTTC
CASSLIAGYEQFF
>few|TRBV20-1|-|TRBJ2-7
TGCAGTGCTCGACTTGATTCCTACGAGCAGTACTTC
CSARLDSYEQYF
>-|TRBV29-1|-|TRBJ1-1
TGCAGCGTACAACAGGGCTTGAACACTGAAGCTTTCTTT
CSVQQGLNTEAFF
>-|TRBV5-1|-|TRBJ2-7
TGCGCCAGCAGCTTGGAACAGGTTGACGACGAGCAGTACTTC
CASSLEQVDDEQYF
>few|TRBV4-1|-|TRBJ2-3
TGCGCCAGCAGCCAAGATCATGGAGATACGCAGTATTTT
CASSQDHGDTQYF
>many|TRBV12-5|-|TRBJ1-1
TGTGCTAGTGGCGAGAACAGGGATACTGAAGCTTTCTTT
CASGENRDTEAFF
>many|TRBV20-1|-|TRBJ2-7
TGCAGTGCTAGAGATCGAATAGGGTACGAGCAGTACTTC
CSARDRIGYEQYF
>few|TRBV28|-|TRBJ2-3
TGTGCCAGCAGTTTACGGCTAGCGCTCAGCACAGATACGCAGTATTTT
CASSLRLALSTDTQYF
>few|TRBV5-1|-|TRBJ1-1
TGCGCCAGCTCGATCAGGCTGAACACTGAAGCTTTCTTT
CASSIRLNTEAFF
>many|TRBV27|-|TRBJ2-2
TGTGCCAGCTGCCAGGAGGACACCGGGGAGCTGTTTTTT
CASCQEDTGELFF
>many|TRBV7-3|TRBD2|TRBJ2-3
TGTGCCAGCAGCTTGATGGGAGGGAACACAGATACGCAGTATTTT
CASSLMGGNTDTQYF
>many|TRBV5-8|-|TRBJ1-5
TGTGCCAGTTTCGGAAGGACAGAAAGGGATCAGCCCCAGCATTTT
CASFGRTERDQPQHF
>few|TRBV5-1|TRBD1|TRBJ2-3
TGCGCCAGCGCCCCGACAACAGGGGGCACCTTAATCTCCAGCACAGATACGCAGTATTTT
CASAPTTGGTLISSTDTQYF
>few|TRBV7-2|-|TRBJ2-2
TGTGCCAGCAGCTGGTTCCGATTAGCCGCGAACACCGGGGAGCTGTTTTTT
CASSWFRLAANTGELFF
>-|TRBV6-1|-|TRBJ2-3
TGTGCCAGCAGTGAAGCGCTCCAGGGTGCAGATACGCAGTATTTT
CASSEALQGADTQYF
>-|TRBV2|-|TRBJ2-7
TGTGCCAGCAGTGAAGCGGGAGATACCTACGAGCAGTACTTC
CASSEAGDTYEQYF
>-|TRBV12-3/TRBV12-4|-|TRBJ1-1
TGTGCCAGTAACCTTGGGGGGAACACTGAAGCTTTCTTT
CASNLGGNTEAFF
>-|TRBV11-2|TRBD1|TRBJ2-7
TGTGCCAGCAGCTTACGAGCCGGGACAGGGACTTACGAGCAGTACTTC
CASSLRAGTGTYEQYF
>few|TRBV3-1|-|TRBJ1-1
TGTGCCAGCAGCTCCCAGGGCACTGAAGCTTTCTTT
CASSSQGTEAFF
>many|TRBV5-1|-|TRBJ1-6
TGCGCCAGCAGCTTGAGTGGGGAGCGGGTGAATTCACCCCTCCACTTT
CASSLSGERVNSPLHF
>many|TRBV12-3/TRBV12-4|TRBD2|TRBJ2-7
TGTGCCAGCAGTGGGGGACTAGCGGGAGGGACCTACGAGCAGTACTTC
CASSGGLAGGTYEQYF
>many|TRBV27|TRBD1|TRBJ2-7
TGTGCCAGCAGTCCGGCCGGGACAGGGGCGCGGGAGCAGTACTTC
CASSPAGTGAREQYF
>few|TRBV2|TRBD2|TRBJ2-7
TGTGCCAGCACAAACACCGGGACTAGCGGGAACTACGAGCAGTACTTC
CASTNTGTSGNYEQYF
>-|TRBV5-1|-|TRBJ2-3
TGCGCCAGCAGCCCCAGGGCGGGGCGGGGAGATACGCAGTATTTT
CASSPRAGRGDTQYF
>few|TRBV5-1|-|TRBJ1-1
TGCGCCAGCAGCTTGAACGTTGGCATCGCCCAAGCTTTCTTT
CASSLNVGIAQAFF
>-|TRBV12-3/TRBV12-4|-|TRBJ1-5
TGTGCCAGCAGCCCGGACGGGAGCAATCAGCCCCAGCATTTT
CASSPDGSNQPQHF
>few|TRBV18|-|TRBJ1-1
TGTGCCAGCTCATCCCGGGACACTGAAGCTTTCTTT
CASSSRDTEAFF
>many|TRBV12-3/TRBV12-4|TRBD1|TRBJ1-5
TGTGCCAGCAGTTTAGGACAGGGGGCCGGTCAGCCCCAGCATTTT
CASSLGQGAGQPQHF
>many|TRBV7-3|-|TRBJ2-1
TGTGCCAGCAGCTTATATCCGGTTTACAATGAGCAGTTCTTC
CASSLYPVYNEQFF
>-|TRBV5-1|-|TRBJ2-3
TGCGCCAGCAGTGAACTACTTGGAGATACGCAGTATTTT
CASSELLGDTQYF
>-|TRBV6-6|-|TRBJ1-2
TGTGCCAGCAGCAACGGCCAAAGTGGTGGCTACACCTTC
CASSNGQSGGYTF
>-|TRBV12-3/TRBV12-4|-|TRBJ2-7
TGTGCCAGCACTGGGGCGGACGAGCAGTACTTC
CASTGADEQYF
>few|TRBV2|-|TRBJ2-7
TGTGCCAGCAGTGAAACCCCGGGACTCATAGGGGAGCAGTACTTC
CASSETPGLIGEQYF
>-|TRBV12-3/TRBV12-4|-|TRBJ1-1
TGTGCCAGCAGTTTATTCAGGGGAGAAGCTTTCTTT
CASSLFRGEAFF
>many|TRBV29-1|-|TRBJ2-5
TGCAGCGTTGAGACAGAAGAGACCCAGTACTTC
CSVETEETQYF
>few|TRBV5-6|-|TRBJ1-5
TGTGCCAGCAGCTCGGATCCGTATCAGCCCCAGCATTTT
CASSSDPYQPQHF
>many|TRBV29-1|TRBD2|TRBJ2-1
TGCAGCGTTGAAGGGACCGGGACTAGCGTATACAATGAGCAGTTCTTC
CSVEGTGTSVYNEQFF
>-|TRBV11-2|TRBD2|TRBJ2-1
TGTGCCAGCAGCTTAGTGCCCCTAGCGGGACCCAATGAGCAGTTCTTC
CASSLVPLAGPNEQFF
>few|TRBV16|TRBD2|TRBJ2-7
TGTGCCAGCAGCCAATATGGGACGGGACTAGCGGGAGTCAACGAGCAGTACTTC
CASSQYGTGLAGVNEQYF
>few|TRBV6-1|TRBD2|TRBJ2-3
TGTGCCAGCACCGACTCATGGCGGGGGGGGGATACGCAGTATTTT
CASTDSWRGGDTQYF
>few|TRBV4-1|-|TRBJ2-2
TGCGCCAGCAGCCAAGTGGGCGGAGACGGGGAGCTGTTTTTT
CASSQVGGDGELFF
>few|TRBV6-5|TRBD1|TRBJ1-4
TGTGCCAGCAGTTATAAACAGGGGGCTGAAAAACTGTTTTTT
CASSYKQGAEKLFF
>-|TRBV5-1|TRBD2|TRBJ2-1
TGCGCCAGCAGCTCGGGACTAGCGGGAGTCTACAATGAGCAGTTCTTC
CASSSGLAGVYNEQFF
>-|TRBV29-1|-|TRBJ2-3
TGCAGCGTTGCGGTAGTCACAGATACGCAGTATTTT
CSVAVVTDTQYF